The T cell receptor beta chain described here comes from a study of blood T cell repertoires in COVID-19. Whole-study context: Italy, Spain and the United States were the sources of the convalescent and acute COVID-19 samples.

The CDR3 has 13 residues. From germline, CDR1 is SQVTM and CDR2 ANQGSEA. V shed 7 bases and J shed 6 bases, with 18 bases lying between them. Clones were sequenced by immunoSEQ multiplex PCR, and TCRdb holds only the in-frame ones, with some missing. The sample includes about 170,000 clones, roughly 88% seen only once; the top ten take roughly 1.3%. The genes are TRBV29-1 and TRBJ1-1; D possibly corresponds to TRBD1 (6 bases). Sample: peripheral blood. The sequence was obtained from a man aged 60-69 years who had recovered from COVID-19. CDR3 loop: CSAVRGARAEAFF. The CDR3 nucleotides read TGCAGCGCTGTCCGGGGGGCGAGGGCTGAAGCTTTCTTT.